Listed here are 31 T cell receptor beta chains from one sample, sequenced in a study. TCRdb itself ran the 5' RACE reads through MiXCR, one entry per CDR3 protein. The data show over 50,000 distinct CDR3 sequences, 25% to 35% seen once. Sample: tumor-infiltrating naive CD4+ T cells sorted from the breast tumor. Noted subset: naive CD4+ T cells, CD4+CD45RA+CD25-. The receptor set was obtained from a female donor with breast cancer.

This clonotype came up a few times. The gene calls are TRBV4-2 and TRBJ1-2; a weak D match, TRBD1 (6 bases). Germline values: CDR1 LGHNA, CDR2 YNFKEQ. The CDR3 runs to 15 residues. V was cut by 0 bases and J by 4 bases, with 12 bases left in between. This CDR3 reads CASSQDFGQPYGYTF. CDR3 in DNA: TGTGCCAGCAGCCAAGATTTCGGACAGCCCTATGGCTACACCTTC.

This chain links TRBV28 with TRBJ1-3; TRBD1 matches at 7 bases. Germline values: CDR1 MDHEN, CDR2 SYDVKM. This CDR3 comprises 12 residues. V shed 9 bases, J shed 4 bases, and the junction held 3 bases outside the gene matches. CDR3 amino acids: CASQTGGNTIYF. CDR3 bases: TGTGCCAGTCAGACAGGGGGAAACACCATATATTTT.

The V gene is TRBV9, the J gene TRBJ1-3; 9 positions match TRBD1. The germline V gene has CDR1 SGDLS and CDR2 YYNGEE. With 6 bases clipped from V and 7 bases from J, the junction kept 11 bases outside the gene matches. The CDR3 length is 15 residues. The CDR3 loop reads CASNNPGQGINTIYF. CDR3 DNA sequence: TGTGCCAGCAACAACCCAGGACAGGGGATCAACACCATATATTTT. Full variable domain (rest looked up from reference TRBV9 and TRBJ1-3): DSGVTQTPKHLITATGQRVTLRCSPRSGDLSVYWYQQSLDQGLQFLIQYYNGEERAKGNILERFSAQQFPDLHSELNLSSLELGDSALYFCASNNPGQGINTIYFGEGSWLTVV.

This clonotype was seen ten or more times. The chain is built from TRBV20-1 and TRBJ2-5, with 10 bases fitting TRBD1. This CDR3 has 15 residues. Germline assignment: CDR1 DFQATT and CDR2 SNEGSKA (reference sequence). Trimming cost V 5 bases and J 5 bases; bases outside gene matches: 11. CDR3 bases: TGCAGTGCTGTTCCCGGGACAGGGGCCTTGGAGACCCAGTACTTC. Translation gives CSAVPGTGALETQYF.

This clonotype was seen a handful of times. The V and J genes are TRBV29-1 and TRBJ1-5; 8 bases match TRBD1. CDR3 length equals 12 residues. The germline V gene encodes CDR1 SQVTM and CDR2 ANQGSEA. The J segment lost 2 bases and the V segment lost 6 bases, leaving 0 bases of the junction unmatched. CDR3 coding DNA: TGCAGCGTGGGACAGGGCAATCAGCCCCAGCATTTT. Translating gives CSVGQGNQPQHF.

J is TRBJ1-2 and V is TRBV4-2; TRBD1 might be the D (6 bases). Trimming pared 1 base from V and 3 bases from J, leaving 6 bases between. CDR1 and CDR2 from the germline V gene are LGHNA and YNFKEQ. The CDR3 is made up of 13 amino acids. CDR3 coding DNA: TGTGCCAGCAGCCAAGGGACAGACTATGGCTACACCTTC. Translation: CASSQGTDYGYTF.

This clonotype was detected a few times. The chain links TRBV7-9 to TRBJ2-7; D is possibly TRBD1 or TRBD2 (5 bases each). The CDR3 sequence is 13 residues long. Germline V gives CDR1 SEHNR, CDR2 FQNEAQ (reference sequence). V lost 5 bases, J lost 3 bases, and 11 bases lay in between. CDR3 nucleotide sequence: TGTGCCAGCAGCCCAGAGGGGAACTACGAGCAGTACTTC. Protein product: CASSPEGNYEQYF.

This clonotype was recorded at least ten times. This chain uses TRBV10-3 with TRBJ2-7; 8 bases match TRBD1. Germline V gives CDR1 ENHRY, CDR2 SYGVKD. The CDR3 covers 14 residues. Unmatched junction bases numbered 6, after V lost 0 bases and J lost 8 bases. CDR3 bases: TGTGCCATCAGTGAGTCGTCGGACAGGGCCAAGCAGTACTTC. Encoded protein: CAISESSDRAKQYF.

About this clonotype itself: This may arise from a read error, as a much more abundant clone is one base away. This chain links TRBV5-6 with TRBJ2-1, with TRBD1 matching 7 bases. Trimming cost V 1 base and J 10 bases; bases outside gene matches: 20. This CDR3 is 18 amino acids long. Per the germline V gene, CDR1 is SGHDT and CDR2 is YYEEEE. CDR3: CASSLSNSGTAEAWEQFF. The DNA of the CDR3 is TGTGCCAGCAGCTTGTCAAACTCCGGGACAGCTGAAGCGTGGGAGCAGTTCTTC. Full variable domain (rest looked up from reference TRBV5-6 and TRBJ2-1): DAGVTQSPTHLIKTRGQQVTLRCSPKSGHDTVSWYQQALGQGPQFIFQYYEEEERQRGNFPDRFSGHQFPNYSSELNVNALLLGDSALYLCASSLSNSGTAEAWEQFFGPGTRLTVL.

Ten or more counts support this clonotype. This sequence joins TRBV5-1 and TRBJ2-3, with 10 positions matching TRBD1. Germline V lookup: CDR1 SGHRS, CDR2 YFSETQ. The CDR3 covers 14 residues. The ends lost 4 bases at V and 6 bases at J; junction bases unmatched: 5. The CDR3 reads CASSPGQGSDTQYF. In nucleotides, the CDR3 is TGCGCCAGCAGCCCGGGACAGGGGTCGGATACGCAGTATTTT.

There are many counts of this clonotype. This chain uses TRBV5-1 with TRBJ1-1; the match to TRBD1 covers 11 bases. Germline V CDR1 and CDR2: SGHRS, YFSETQ. V lost 2 bases and J lost 1; bases outside the gene matches: 7. The CDR3 totals 17 residues. Here the CDR3 reads CASSFGQGASENTEAFF. The CDR3 DNA is TGCGCCAGCAGCTTTGGACAGGGGGCAAGTGAGAACACTGAAGCTTTCTTT.

The chain combines TRBV15 with TRBJ2-1; D unresolved. Germline V gene sequence: CDR1 LNHNV, CDR2 YYDKDF (reference sequence). The CDR3 is 11 residues long. Trimming removed 1 base at V and 14 bases at J, with 9 bases between. The CDR3 nucleotides read TGTGCCACCAGCAGAGTACATGGGGAGTTCTTC. It codes for CATSRVHGEFF.

This sequence joins TRBV2 and TRBJ1-6; D is ambiguous. CDR1 is SNHLY and CDR2 is FYNNEI in the germline V gene. The CDR3 runs to 13 residues. The V end was cut by 6 bases, the J end by 4 bases, with 7 bases between. In DNA, the CDR3 is TGTGCCAGCAGAGGAGATTATAATTCACCCCTCCACTTT. It codes for CASRGDYNSPLHF.

The chain joins TRBV15 to TRBJ1-2; D not resolved. The CDR3 loop spans 12 amino acids. Between the trimmed V and J ends, which lost 0 bases and 8 bases, there was a span of 7 bases. CDR1 LNHNV and CDR2 YYDKDF come from the germline V gene (reference sequence). The CDR3 DNA is TGTGCCACCAGCAGAGATCACCAGGGCTACACCTTC. It specifies CATSRDHQGYTF.

This clonotype occurred a few times. This chain connects TRBV3-1 to TRBJ1-1, with D tentatively TRBD1 (6 bases). Germline V gene lookup returns CDR1 LGHDT and CDR2 YNNKEL (reference sequence). This CDR3 has 15 residues. V lost 5 bases, J lost 3 bases, and 16 bases lay in between. The DNA for the CDR3 is TGTGCCAGCAGCTTTGGACAGCTGGGGGACACTGAAGCTTTCTTT. It specifies CASSFGQLGDTEAFF.

V is TRBV29-1 and J is TRBJ2-1, with D tentatively TRBD2 (5 bases). Germline V gene sequence: CDR1 SQVTM, CDR2 ANQGSEA. V lost 7 bases and J lost 4, with 8 bases in between. The CDR3 contains 11 residues. The DNA of the CDR3 is TGCAGCGAACTAGGTTACAATGAGCAGTTCTTC. It specifies CSELGYNEQFF.

This chain joins TRBV14 and TRBJ1-1, with a weak D call TRBD1 (5 bases). This CDR3 has 16 residues. Trimming removed 4 bases at V and 0 bases at J, with 15 bases between. Germline V CDR1 and CDR2: SGHDN, FVKESK. The chain's CDR3 is CASSLLMTALNTEAFF. The CDR3 bases are TGTGCCAGCAGCCTCCTCATGACAGCTTTGAACACTGAAGCTTTCTTT.

This chain connects TRBV28 to TRBJ2-5, with 12 bases that match TRBD2. The CDR3 has 17 residues. From germline, CDR1 is MDHEN and CDR2 SYDVKM. J was trimmed by 2 bases and V by 4 bases; bases with no gene match: 8. In DNA, the CDR3 is TGTGCCAGCAGTTCGGCTAGCGGGAGGGCCGGGCAAGAGACCCAGTACTTC. Translating it yields CASSSASGRAGQETQYF.

This clonotype was observed a few times. V is TRBV28 and J is TRBJ1-5; D is uncertain. The V gene lost 11 bases and the J gene lost 4 bases, with 12 bases spanning the gap. CDR1 is MDHEN and CDR2 is SYDVKM in the germline V gene. The CDR3 totals 12 residues. In DNA form, the CDR3 reads TGTGCCGACGGAGTTGGTAATCAGCCCCAGCATTTT. This gives the protein CADGVGNQPQHF.

This sequence joins TRBV27 and TRBJ2-1; 9 bases are a match to TRBD2. The germline V gene encodes CDR1 MNHEY and CDR2 SMNVEV (reference sequence). The CDR3 is 14 residues long. Germline trimming cut 8 bases from V and 10 bases from J; bases unmatched to any gene: 12. CDR3: CASRSGGQSPEQFF. CDR3 nucleotide sequence: TGTGCCAGCCGTAGCGGGGGACAATCCCCAGAGCAGTTCTTC.

The rearrangement joins TRBV5-1 to TRBJ2-1; TRBD1 matches at 8 bases. With 3 bases clipped from V and 7 bases from J, the junction kept 0 bases outside the gene matches. CDR1 is SGHRS and CDR2 is YFSETQ in the germline V gene. The CDR3 is 12 residues long. The CDR3 region is CASSWTGNEQFF. CDR3 sequence (DNA): TGCGCCAGCAGCTGGACAGGGAATGAGCAGTTCTTC.

V usage is TRBV5-5 and J usage is TRBJ2-2; tentative D call: TRBD1 (5 bases). Trimming took off 8 bases at V and 4 bases at J, with 15 bases between the two ends. CDR3 length equals 14 residues. CDR1 is SGHKS and CDR2 is YYEKEE in the germline V gene (reference sequence). The CDR3 reads CASRPRQTTGELFF. CDR3 sequence (DNA): TGTGCCAGTCGGCCTAGACAGACCACCGGGGAGCTGTTTTTT.

The J gene is TRBJ1-2, the V gene TRBV12-3 or TRBV12-4; 10 bases align to TRBD1. The CDR3 has 14 residues. The V segment lost 5 bases and the J segment 6 bases; nucleotides outside the gene matches: 6. CDR3 residues: CASSLTGGLDGYTF. The CDR3 bases are TGTGCCAGCAGTCTGACAGGGGGCTTGGATGGCTACACCTTC.

The rearrangement uses TRBV28 and TRBJ1-1; D unclear. CDR3 length equals 12 residues. Per the germline V gene, CDR1 is MDHEN and CDR2 is SYDVKM. The ends were cut back, 2 bases at V and 6 bases at J, with 7 bases in the middle. The chain's CDR3 is CASSLRRAEAFF. CDR3 DNA sequence: TGTGCCAGCAGTTTAAGAAGGGCTGAAGCTTTCTTT. Variable domain in full (rest from reference TRBV28 and TRBJ1-1): DVKVTQSSRYLVKRTGEKVFLECVQDMDHENMFWYRQDPGLGLRLIYFSYDVKMKEKGDIPEGYSVSREKKERFSLILESASTNQTSMYLCASSLRRAEAFFGQGTRLTVV.

This chain uses TRBV20-1 with TRBJ1-2; 8 nucleotides agree with TRBD1. The CDR3 is 17 amino acids. Germline V gene data show CDR1 as DFQATT and CDR2 as SNEGSKA (reference sequence). The trim removed 6 bases at V and 4 bases at J, leaving 19 bases unmatched. The CDR3: CSANSRTGLGRSYGYTF. The DNA for the CDR3 is TGCAGTGCCAATTCAAGGACAGGGTTGGGCCGGAGCTATGGCTACACCTTC.

The CDR3, as DNA: TGTGCCAGCAGCGACAGGGCAGAGACCCAGTACTTC. As protein: CASSDRAETQYF. The chain uses TRBV28 and TRBJ2-5; 7 bases line up with TRBD1. The CDR3 runs 12 residues. The germline CDR1 and CDR2 sequences are MDHEN and SYDVKM. Trimming cost V 6 bases and J 4 bases; bases outside gene matches: 2. The full variable domain, rest sourced from reference TRBV28 and TRBJ2-5, is DVKVTQSSRYLVKRTGEKVFLECVQDMDHENMFWYRQDPGLGLRLIYFSYDVKMKEKGDIPEGYSVSREKKERFSLILESASTNQTSMYLCASSDRAETQYFGPGTRLLVL.

The rearrangement links TRBV2 to TRBJ2-7; 8 bases fit TRBD2. The germline V gene encodes CDR1 SNHLY and CDR2 FYNNEI. This CDR3 is built from 13 residues. The junction had 5 bases not matched to a gene; V was cut back by 7 bases and J by 3 bases. The DNA for the CDR3 is TGTGCCAGCACTTTCAGCGGGGGCTACGAGCAGTACTTC. It is translated as CASTFSGGYEQYF.

This clonotype was seen a few times. The V call is TRBV12-3 or TRBV12-4, the J call TRBJ1-2; D is undetermined. V lost 7 bases, J lost 4 bases, and 16 bases lay in between. The CDR3 has 14 amino acids. CDR3 loop: CASTPQVTFYGYTF. The CDR3 nucleotides are TGTGCCAGCACCCCACAAGTAACCTTCTATGGCTACACCTTC.

Regarding this clonotype: A read error may explain this, as a much larger clone is one base away. The rearrangement joins TRBV29-1 to TRBJ1-1; tentatively, D is TRBD1 (6 bases). The V gene lost 6 bases and the J gene lost 4 bases, with 12 bases spanning the gap. The CDR3 has 12 residues. CDR1 is SQVTM and CDR2 is ANQGSEA in the germline V gene. DNA for the CDR3: TGCAGCGTCAGGGGTATGGGCACTGAAGCTTTCTTT. Its translation is CSVRGMGTEAFF.

This clonotype occurred a few times. This chain links TRBV4-1 with TRBJ1-2; D not certain. The CDR3 length is 13 residues. V was shortened by 8 bases and J by 7 bases, with 17 bases between the two germline ends. Germline lookup yields CDR1 MGHRA and CDR2 YSYEKL. The DNA of the CDR3 is TGCGCCAGCTCCCGGGCCGGTGCCGGTGGCTACACCTTC. Translating it yields CASSRAGAGGYTF.

This clonotype showed up many times. The chain recombines TRBV29-1 with TRBJ1-1, with D maybe TRBD1 (6 bases). CDR1 and CDR2 from the germline V gene are SQVTM and ANQGSEA. This CDR3 has 16 residues. The ends were cut back, 4 bases at V and 0 bases at J, with 18 bases in the middle. DNA for the CDR3: TGCAGCGTTGCCCAACCAAAGACAGGACTGAACACTGAAGCTTTCTTT. It is translated as CSVAQPKTGLNTEAFF.